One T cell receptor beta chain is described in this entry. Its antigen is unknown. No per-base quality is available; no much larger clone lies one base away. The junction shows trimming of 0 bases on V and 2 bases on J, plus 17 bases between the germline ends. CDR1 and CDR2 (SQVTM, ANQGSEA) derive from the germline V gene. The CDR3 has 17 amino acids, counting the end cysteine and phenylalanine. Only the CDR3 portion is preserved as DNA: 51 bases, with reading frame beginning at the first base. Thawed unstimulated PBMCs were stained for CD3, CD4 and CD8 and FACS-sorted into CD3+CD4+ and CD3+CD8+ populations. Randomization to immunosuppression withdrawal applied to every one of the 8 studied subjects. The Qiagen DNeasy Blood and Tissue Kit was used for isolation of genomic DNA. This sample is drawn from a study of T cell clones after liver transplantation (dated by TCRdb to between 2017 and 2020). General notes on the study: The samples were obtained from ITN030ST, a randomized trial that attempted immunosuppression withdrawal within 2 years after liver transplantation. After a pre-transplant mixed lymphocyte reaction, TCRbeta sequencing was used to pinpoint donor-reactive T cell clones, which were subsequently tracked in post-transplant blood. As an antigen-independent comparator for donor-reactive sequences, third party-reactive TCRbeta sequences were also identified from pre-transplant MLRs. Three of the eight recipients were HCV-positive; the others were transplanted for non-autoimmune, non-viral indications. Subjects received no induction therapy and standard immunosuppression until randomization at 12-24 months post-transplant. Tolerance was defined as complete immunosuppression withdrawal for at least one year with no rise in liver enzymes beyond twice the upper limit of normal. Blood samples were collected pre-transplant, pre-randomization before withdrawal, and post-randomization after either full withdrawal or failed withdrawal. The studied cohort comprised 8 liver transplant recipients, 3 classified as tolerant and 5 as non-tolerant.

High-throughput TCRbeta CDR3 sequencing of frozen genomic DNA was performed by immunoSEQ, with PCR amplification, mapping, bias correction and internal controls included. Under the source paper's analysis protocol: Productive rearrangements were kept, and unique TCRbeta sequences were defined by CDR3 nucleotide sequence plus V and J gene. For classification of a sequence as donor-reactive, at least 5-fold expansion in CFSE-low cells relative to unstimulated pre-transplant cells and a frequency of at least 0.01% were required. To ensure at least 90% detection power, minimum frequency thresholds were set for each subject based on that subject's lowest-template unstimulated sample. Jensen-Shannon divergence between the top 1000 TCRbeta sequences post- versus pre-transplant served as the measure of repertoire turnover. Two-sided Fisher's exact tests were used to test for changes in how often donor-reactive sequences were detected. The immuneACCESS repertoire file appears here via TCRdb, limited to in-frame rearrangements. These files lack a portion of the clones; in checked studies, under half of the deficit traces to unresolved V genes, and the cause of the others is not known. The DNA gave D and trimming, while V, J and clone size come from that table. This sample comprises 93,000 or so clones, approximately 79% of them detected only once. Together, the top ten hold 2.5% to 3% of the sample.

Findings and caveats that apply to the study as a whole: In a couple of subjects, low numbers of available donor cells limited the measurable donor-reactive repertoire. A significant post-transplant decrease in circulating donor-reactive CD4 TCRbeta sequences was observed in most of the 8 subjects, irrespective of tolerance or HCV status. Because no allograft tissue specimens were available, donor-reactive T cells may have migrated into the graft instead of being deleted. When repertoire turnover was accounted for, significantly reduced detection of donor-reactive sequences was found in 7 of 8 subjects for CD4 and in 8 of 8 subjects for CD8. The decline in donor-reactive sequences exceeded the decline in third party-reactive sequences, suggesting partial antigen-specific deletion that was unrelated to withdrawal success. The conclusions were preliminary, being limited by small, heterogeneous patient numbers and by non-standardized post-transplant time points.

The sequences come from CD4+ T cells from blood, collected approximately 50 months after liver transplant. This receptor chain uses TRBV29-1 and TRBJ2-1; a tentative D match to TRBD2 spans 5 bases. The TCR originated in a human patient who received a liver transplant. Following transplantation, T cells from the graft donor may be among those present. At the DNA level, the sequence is TGCAGCGTTGAAGATCCGGCGCGGGCGCTCACCTACAATGAGCAGTTCTTC. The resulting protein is CSVEDPARALTYNEQFF.